This T cell receptor (beta chain) was captured in a study of T cell repertoires in cytomegalovirus infection (dated by TCRdb to between 2018 and 2020). About the study as a whole: Donor HLA type was relevant to the analysis, because carriage of CMV infection together with the matching HLA type was indicated by public TCR beta signatures.

Paper-wide results and their limitations: In the ex vivo response, HLA-C-restricted CMV-specific TCR beta clonotypes were dominant, and in two of eight donors the single most frequent clonotype came from this HLA-C-restricted group. Cumulative frequency of public TCR beta family members discriminated carriers of CMV infection plus the relevant HLA type in this cohort and an independent roughly 340-donor cohort.

The CDR3 sequence holds 16 residues, the cysteine and phenylalanine included. Here the CDR3 DNA is all that survives: 48 bases in frame from base 1. In the germline V gene, CDR1 corresponds to MDHEN and CDR2 to SYDVKM. Unmatched junction bases come to 8, with V trimmed by 4 bases and J by 6 bases. Sequencer: Illumina HiSeq 1500. TCRdb reprocessed the public reads (quality trimming at Q25 with fastp, clone calling with MiXCR) and kept in-frame beta chains. Rows with a matching CDR3 protein are joined into one entry that keeps the most common DNA and genes. In this sample the table shows hundreds of thousands of distinct CDR3 sequences, more than 8% of which occur a single time. The ten largest clones take up 3.5% to 4.5% of the sample. This clonotype was recorded at least ten times. There is no known antigen for this receptor. The record has no base qualities; no much larger clone is one base away.

This receptor chain uses TRBV28 and TRBJ2-1; 11 bases in between match TRBD2. The sample comprised PBMCs. The TCR comes from a human donor in good health (CMV status not recorded). Some clones in this sample may be carry-over from other donors' samples. The CDR3 region has the sequence CASSWATSGARNEQFF. The sequence in DNA is TGTGCCAGCAGTTGGGCGACTAGCGGGGCCCGCAATGAGCAGTTCTTC.